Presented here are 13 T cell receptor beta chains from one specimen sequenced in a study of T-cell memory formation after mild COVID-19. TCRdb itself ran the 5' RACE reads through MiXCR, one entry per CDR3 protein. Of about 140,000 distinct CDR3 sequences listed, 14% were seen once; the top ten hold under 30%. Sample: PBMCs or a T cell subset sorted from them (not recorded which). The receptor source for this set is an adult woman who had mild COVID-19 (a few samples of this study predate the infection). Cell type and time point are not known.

The CDR3 DNA reads TGTGCCAGCAGTGAAGGGACTAGCGGGGGGGCAGATACGCAGTATTTT. Its protein product is CASSEGTSGGADTQYF. The gene calls are TRBV6-1 and TRBJ2-3; 15 nucleotides line up with TRBD2. CDR3 length equals 16 residues. With 1 base clipped from V and 4 bases from J, the junction kept 0 bases outside the gene matches. The germline V gene has CDR1 MNHNS and CDR2 SASEGT.

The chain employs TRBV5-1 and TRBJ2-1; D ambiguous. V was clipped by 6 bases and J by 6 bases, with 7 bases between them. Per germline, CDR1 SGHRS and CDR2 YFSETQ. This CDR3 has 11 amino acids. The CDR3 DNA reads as TGCGCCAGCAACTCCGGCAATGAGCAGTTCTTC. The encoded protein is CASNSGNEQFF.

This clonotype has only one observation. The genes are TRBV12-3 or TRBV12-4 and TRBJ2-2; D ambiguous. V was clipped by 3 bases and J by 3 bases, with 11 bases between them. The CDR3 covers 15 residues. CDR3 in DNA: TGTGCCAGCAGTTTTTTCTGGACGGACACCGGGGAGCTGTTTTTT. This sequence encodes CASSFFWTDTGELFF.

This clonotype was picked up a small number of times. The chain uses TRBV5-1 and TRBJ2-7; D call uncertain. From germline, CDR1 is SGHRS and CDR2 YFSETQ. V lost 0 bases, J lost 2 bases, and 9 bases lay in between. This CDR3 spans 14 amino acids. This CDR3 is CASSLEETPYEQYF. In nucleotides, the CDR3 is TGCGCCAGCAGCTTGGAGGAGACCCCCTACGAGCAGTACTTC.

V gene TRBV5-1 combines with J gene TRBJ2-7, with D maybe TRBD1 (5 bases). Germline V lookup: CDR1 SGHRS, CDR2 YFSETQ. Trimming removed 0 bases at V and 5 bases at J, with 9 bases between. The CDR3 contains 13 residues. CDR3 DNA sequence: TGCGCCAGCAGCTTGGCAGGGAACGACGAGCAGTACTTC. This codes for CASSLAGNDEQYF.

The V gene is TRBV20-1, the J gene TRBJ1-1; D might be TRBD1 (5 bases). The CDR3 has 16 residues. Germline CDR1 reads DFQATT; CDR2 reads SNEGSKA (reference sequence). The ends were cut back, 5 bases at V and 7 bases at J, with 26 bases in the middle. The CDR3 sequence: CSAPPGQPLGRGEAFF. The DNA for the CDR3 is TGCAGTGCTCCCCCGGGGCAGCCTCTCGGTCGGGGTGAAGCTTTCTTT.

The CDR3 DNA sequence: TGTGCCAGCAGTTACTCGAGGTGGGGGGACGCCACAGATACGCAGTATTTT. It specifies CASSYSRWGDATDTQYF. The chain has TRBV6-2 or TRBV6-3 and TRBJ2-3, with D perhaps TRBD2 (6 bases). The CDR3 runs to 17 residues. Germline CDR1 is MNHEY and CDR2 is SVGEGT. Trimming took off 0 bases at V and 2 bases at J, with 15 bases between the two ends.

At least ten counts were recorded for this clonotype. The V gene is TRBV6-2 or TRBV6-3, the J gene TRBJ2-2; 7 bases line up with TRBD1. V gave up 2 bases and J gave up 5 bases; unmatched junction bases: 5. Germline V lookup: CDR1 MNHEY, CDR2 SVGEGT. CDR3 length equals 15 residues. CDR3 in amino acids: CASSYTGAGTGELFF. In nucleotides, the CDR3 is TGTGCCAGCAGTTACACAGGGGCCGGGACCGGGGAGCTGTTTTTT.

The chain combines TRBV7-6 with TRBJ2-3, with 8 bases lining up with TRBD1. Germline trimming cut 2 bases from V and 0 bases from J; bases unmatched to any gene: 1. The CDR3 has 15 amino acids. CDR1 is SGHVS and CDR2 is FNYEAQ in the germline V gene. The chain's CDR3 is CASSLQGASTDTQYF. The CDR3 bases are TGTGCCAGCAGCTTACAGGGGGCAAGCACAGATACGCAGTATTTT.

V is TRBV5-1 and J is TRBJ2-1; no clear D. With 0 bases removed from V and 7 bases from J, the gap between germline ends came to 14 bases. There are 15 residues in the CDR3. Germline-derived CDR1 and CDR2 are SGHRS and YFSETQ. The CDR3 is CASSLGFTYGNEQFF. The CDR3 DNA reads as TGCGCCAGCAGCTTGGGTTTTACGTACGGAAATGAGCAGTTCTTC.

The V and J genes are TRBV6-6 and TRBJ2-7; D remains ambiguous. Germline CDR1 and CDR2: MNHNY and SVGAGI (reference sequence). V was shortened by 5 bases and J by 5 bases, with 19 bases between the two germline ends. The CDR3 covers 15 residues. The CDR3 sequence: CASSPPHGRADEQYF. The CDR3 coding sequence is TGTGCCAGCAGTCCCCCTCATGGACGGGCGGACGAGCAGTACTTC.

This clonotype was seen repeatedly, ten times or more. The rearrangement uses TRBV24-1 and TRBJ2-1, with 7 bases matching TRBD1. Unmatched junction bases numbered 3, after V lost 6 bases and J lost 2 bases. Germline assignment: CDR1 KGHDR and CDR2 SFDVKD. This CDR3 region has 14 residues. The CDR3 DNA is TGTGCCACCAGTCGACAGGGCCCCTACAATGAGCAGTTCTTC. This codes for CATSRQGPYNEQFF.

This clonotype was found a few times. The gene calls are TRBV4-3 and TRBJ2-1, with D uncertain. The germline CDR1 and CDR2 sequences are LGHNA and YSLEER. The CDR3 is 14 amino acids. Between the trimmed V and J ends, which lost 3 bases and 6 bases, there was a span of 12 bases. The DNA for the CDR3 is TGCGCCAGCAGCCATCAGGACCCCGCCAATGAGCAGTTCTTC. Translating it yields CASSHQDPANEQFF.